This note documents a single TCR beta chain sequence. Its binding antigen is unknown. It has no much larger one-base neighbor in the sample; base qualities were not kept. This sample was included in a study of blood T cells in healthy people across ages (dated by TCRdb to 2015 to 2017). With respect to the entire study: In model experiments, template switching captured roughly one uniquely barcoded TCR beta cDNA molecule for every two T cells. Using deep sequencing normalized with unique cDNA molecular identifiers, the study measured how TCR beta repertoire diversity changes with age. Four age groups were formed from the donors: young (average approximately 16 years), middle-aged (around 37), aged (around 68) and long-lived (about 80). To avoid experimental bias, donors of different ages were spread randomly across the sequencing lanes. The study analyzed two additional independent replicas of 1 million unique cDNA reads from the same blood draw for two donors, one aged 18 to 30 and one aged 80 or older.

General conclusions and limits of the study: Observed TCR beta diversity per million T cells fell roughly linearly with age, and a significant reduction was already apparent by age roughly 41. Total diversity estimates from one million sequenced T cells were considered lower bounds and underestimates. Compared with the aged group, the long-lived group had more naive CD4+ T cells, fewer expanded clones and increased TCR diversity, suggesting age selection. Because the CMV infection status of the donors was unknown, age-related changes in expanded clonotypes may potentially have been confounded. Since profiling was done on bulk unsorted PBMCs, naive and antigen-experienced compartments could not be conclusively compared. There was a strong correlation between observed TCR beta diversity and the percentage of naive T cells measured by flow cytometry.

Library preparation was by 5' RACE. The data were produced on an Illumina HiSeq 2500. A second roughly 6 to 12 cycle PCR used a sample-barcoded 5' primer and a J-beta primer mix. A unique molecular identifier was introduced onto each TCR beta cDNA molecule by a template-switch 5' adaptor carrying 12 random nucleotides. Each sample yielded at least 2.5 million CDR3-containing paired-end reads. First-strand cDNA was synthesized from all RNA with the Mint cDNA synthesis kit, primed by a TRBC-specific oligonucleotide. Following uracil-DNA glycosylase treatment, all cDNA underwent a first 18-cycle PCR with the universal primers M1SS and BC2_uni_R. The study's own analysis went as follows. Each sample was normalized by randomly selecting 1 million high-quality reads, each carrying a distinct molecular identifier. Instead of being binned into consensus sequences, reads that shared molecular identifiers were thrown out. MiTCR, set to a Q25 quality threshold and the strictest error-elimination algorithm, was used for CDR3 identification, clonotype clustering and error correction. A nonparametric unseen species model using Euler transformation provided a lower-bound estimate of total TCR beta diversity. The public reads were run again by TCRdb, first through fastp at Q25 and then through MiXCR, and only productive beta chains were kept. Entries that share a CDR3 protein sequence are merged under the most common genes and DNA. V and J calls and clone size were set by TCRdb, not the authors. This sample is represented by fewer than 700,000 distinct CDR3 sequences; roughly two fifths of them were singletons. Approximately 31% of the sample goes to the ten largest clones.

The CDR3 spans 14 residues, from the cysteine through the phenylalanine. The kept DNA is CDR3 alone, 42 bases in frame from the first base. In the germline V gene, CDR1 corresponds to MDHEN and CDR2 to SYDVKM. Germline trimming amounts to 5 bases on V and 10 bases on J, with 10 as the count of junction bases outside the gene matches. The 40 or so donors, aged 6 to 90 years, were systemically healthy Caucasian individuals from Russia. Each donor gave ten milliliters of peripheral blood, drawn into EDTA-treated Vacutainer tubes. Ficoll-Paque density-gradient centrifugation was used to isolate PBMCs, with at least 6.5 million obtained per sample. Trizol reagent was used to extract total RNA from the PBMCs, yielding at least 6 micrograms per sample. The percentages of naive CD45RAhigh/CD27high T cells were determined by flow cytometry on a PBMC aliquot from every donor.

This TCR was sampled from an elderly man in good health. The sequence joins TRBV28 to TRBJ2-4; TRBD1 matches 8 bases in the middle. The sample consisted of blood. DNA sequence: TGTGCCAGCAGTCCGAAGGGACAGGACAGTATTCAGTACTTC. Its amino acids are CASSPKGQDSIQYF.